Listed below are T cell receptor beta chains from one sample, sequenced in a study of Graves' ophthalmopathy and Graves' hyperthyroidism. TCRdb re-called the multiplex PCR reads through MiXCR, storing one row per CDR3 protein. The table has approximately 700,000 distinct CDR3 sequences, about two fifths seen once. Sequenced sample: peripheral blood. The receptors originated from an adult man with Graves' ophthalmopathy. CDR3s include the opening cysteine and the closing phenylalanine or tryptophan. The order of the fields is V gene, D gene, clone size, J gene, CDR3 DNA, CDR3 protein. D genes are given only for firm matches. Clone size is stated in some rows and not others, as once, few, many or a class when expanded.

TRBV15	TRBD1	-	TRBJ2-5	TGTGCCACCAGCAGTGAAGTTTCAGGGGGCGATACCCAGTACTTC	CATSSEVSGGDTQYF
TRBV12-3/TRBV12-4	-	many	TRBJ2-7	TGTGCCAGCAGTCCCCGGGACCGACCTTCCTACGAGCAGTACTTC	CASSPRDRPSYEQYF
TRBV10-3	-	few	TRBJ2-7	TGTGCCAGCAGTTACCACAGGTCCTACGAGCAGTACTTC	CASSYHRSYEQYF
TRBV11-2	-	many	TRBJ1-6	TGTGCCAGCAGCCCCCTCCCACGGGCCGGGAATTCACCCCTCCACTTT	CASSPLPRAGNSPLHF
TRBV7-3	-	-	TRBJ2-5	TGCGCCAGCAGCCAAGATACCAAGGGGGGAAGGGAGACCCAGTACTTC	CASSQDTKGGRETQYF
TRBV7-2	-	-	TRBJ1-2	TGTGCCAGCAGCTTATTGGGCAGTAGGGGCTACACCTTC	CASSLLGSRGYTF
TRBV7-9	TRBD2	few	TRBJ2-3	TGTGCCAGCAGCTCCGCGGGGGCAGATACGCAGTATTTT	CASSSAGADTQYF
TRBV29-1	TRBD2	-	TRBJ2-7	TGCAGCTTAGGTGGTTTAGCGGGAGGGTACGAGCAGTACTTC	CSLGGLAGGYEQYF
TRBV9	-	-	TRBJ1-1	TGTGCCAGCGGCGTATCGGGGAACACTGAAGCTTTCTTT	CASGVSGNTEAFF
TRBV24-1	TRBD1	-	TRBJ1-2	TGTGCCAGCTCACCCACACAGGGGGAATTTGGCTACACCTTC	CASSPTQGEFGYTF
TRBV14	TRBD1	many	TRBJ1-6	TGTGCCAGCAGCCAAAACAGGGACAGGGCTAATTCACCCCTCCACTTT	CASSQNRDRANSPLHF
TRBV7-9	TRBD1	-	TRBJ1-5	TGTGCCAGCAGCAGCCAGGGGCAGGGGGAGGCTCAGCCCCAGCATTTT	CASSSQGQGEAQPQHF
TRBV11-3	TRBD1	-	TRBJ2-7	TGTGCCAGCAGTTTCAGAGACAGGGGAGGCGAGCAGTACTTC	CASSFRDRGGEQYF
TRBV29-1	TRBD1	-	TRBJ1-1	TGCAGCGTCATCCGGGACAGGGGCATTGGCACTGAAGCTTTCTTT	CSVIRDRGIGTEAFF
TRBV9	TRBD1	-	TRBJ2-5	TGTGCCAGCAGCCCTGGACAGGACAATGAGACCCAGTACTTC	CASSPGQDNETQYF
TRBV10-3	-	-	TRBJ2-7	TGTGCCAGCAGTTACTCGATCGGGGTTAGCCCCTACGAGCAGTACTTC	CASSYSIGVSPYEQYF